The present TCR beta chain was sequenced within a study of identifying expanded T cells in peripheral blood (dated 2019 in TCRdb). With respect to the entire study: Technical replicates were generated by sequencing separate aliquots of the same genomic DNA pool, and four replicates were compared pairwise.

The immunoSEQ Assay, which relies on bias-controlled multiplex PCR amplification of genomic DNA, was used to profile TCRbeta CDR3 regions. In the original analysis: To quantify the absolute abundance of each unique TCRbeta CDR3 region, the sequences were collapsed and filtered. Differential abundance was tested with a binomial (Fisher-equivalent) model and with a beta-binomial model adding time-dependent variance fitted from healthy donors. Clones with fewer than 5 combined templates were removed, and differential abundance was called for clones with a Benjamini-Hochberg FDR below 0.01. Beta-binomial variance was modeled as a function of total template count across the two samples using the form v = (b*log(k)+a)^2. In TCRdb, the immuneACCESS table is reduced to in-frame sequences with V and J assigned. These tables do not hold every clone; where another copy was compared, an unresolved V gene accounts for under half, and the others remain unexplained. That table is the source of V, J and clone size, and D and trimming were worked out from the DNA. This sample has over 100,000 clones in its table, and around 90% of those were observed once. The ten largest clones add up to about 8.6% of the sample.

Here is what the overall study found, with its caveats: Variance in clone template counts between two-week samples significantly increased with total template count across all healthy donors. The authors expected biological variance in healthy repertoires might increase further over much longer intervals such as months to years. Across all healthy-donor time intervals, the beta-binomial model significantly lowered both the number of clones called differentially abundant and the false-positive rate. Approximately 1.2 differentially abundant clones were flagged by the binomial model between technical replicates, whereas about 16 and 19 were flagged over roughly two weeks and four weeks, respectively.

During the collection period, no immune events, such as infections, were documented for the healthy donors. Time-dependent variance in a beta-binomial model of T-cell clone differential abundance was calibrated using healthy-donor blood repertoires as a training cohort. The training cohort included 10 healthy donors, of whom 3 were female and 7 were male. The donors were between roughly 25 and 70 years old, with an average age of roughly 40 years. Whole blood from each healthy donor was obtained from a commercial supplier and was collected at three time points about two weeks apart. Genomic DNA was extracted from unsorted whole blood for immunosequencing. Looking up the germline V gene (reference sequence) yields CDR1 LNHNV and CDR2 YYDKDF. Trimming costs V 2 bases and J 0 bases, and their ends lie 10 bases apart. The CDR3, from cysteine to phenylalanine, totals 15 residues. Only CDR3 DNA is held: 45 bases, read in frame from base 1.

This clone was seen only once. The antigen this receptor binds is unknown. No base qualities exist here, and no much larger clone lies one base off it. Sequencing was performed on blood. In this chain, TRBV15 is recombined with TRBJ1-1, and the D gene may be TRBD1, 5 bases matching. The sequence was collected from a person between 18 and 75 years old in good health. The bases are TGTGCCACCAGCAGAAAGACAGCTATGAACACTGAAGCTTTCTTT. It translates to CATSRKTAMNTEAFF.